This is a list of T cell receptor beta chains from one sample in a study of response to subunit inactivated influenza vaccine. TCRdb re-analysed the RT-PCR reads in MiXCR, keeping a single row per CDR3 protein. The sample yields some 520,000 distinct CDR3 sequences, 16% seen once. The starting material was CD4+ T cells sorted from PBMCs, obtained approximately 25 months after vaccination. These receptors were obtained from a man aged 45 to 70 who received an inactivated influenza vaccine. Both conserved end residues are part of each CDR3. The D gene is left open where the match is weak. Clone size is shown for a subset of rows, as once, few, many or a class of expanded clone.

j_call: TRBJ1-5
v_call: TRBV6-2/TRBV6-3
clone_size: few
d_call: NA
cdr3_aa: CASSNLGRSNQPQHF
cdr3_nt: TGTGCCAGCAGTAACCTGGGACGTTCAAATCAGCCCCAGCATTTT

j_call: TRBJ2-3
v_call: TRBV20-1
clone_size: NA
d_call: NA
cdr3_aa: CSARALADTQYF
cdr3_nt: TGCAGTGCTAGAGCCTTAGCAGATACGCAGTATTTT

j_call: TRBJ2-2
v_call: TRBV5-1
clone_size: many
d_call: TRBD1
cdr3_aa: CASSLSRDRGTGELFF
cdr3_nt: TGCGCCAGCAGCTTGAGCCGGGACAGGGGCACCGGGGAGCTGTTTTTT

j_call: TRBJ2-5
v_call: TRBV5-1
clone_size: NA
d_call: TRBD2
cdr3_aa: CASSLAQRGEPLFQETQYF
cdr3_nt: TGCGCCAGCAGCTTGGCACAGCGGGGGGAACCTTTATTCCAAGAGACCCAGTACTTC

j_call: TRBJ1-2
v_call: TRBV6-5
clone_size: NA
d_call: NA
cdr3_aa: CASSYGGGSANYGYTF
cdr3_nt: TGTGCCAGCAGTTATGGCGGGGGTTCTGCTAACTATGGCTACACCTTC

j_call: TRBJ2-1
v_call: TRBV14
clone_size: NA
d_call: NA
cdr3_aa: CASSQEVVSSYNEQFF
cdr3_nt: TGTGCCAGCAGCCAAGAGGTCGTCAGCTCCTACAATGAGCAGTTCTTC

j_call: TRBJ2-3
v_call: TRBV5-1
clone_size: NA
d_call: NA
cdr3_aa: CASSLVARGRLGTDTQYF
cdr3_nt: TGCGCCAGCAGCTTGGTTGCGCGGGGCAGGCTGGGCACAGATACGCAGTATTTT

j_call: TRBJ2-5
v_call: TRBV24-1
clone_size: NA
d_call: NA
cdr3_aa: CATRETGRGETQYF
cdr3_nt: TGTGCCACCAGGGAAACAGGGCGAGGGGAGACCCAGTACTTC

j_call: TRBJ1-6
v_call: TRBV15
clone_size: NA
d_call: NA
cdr3_aa: CATSSRKTGHNSPLHF
cdr3_nt: TGTGCCACCAGCAGTCGTAAGACAGGACATAATTCACCCCTCCACTTT

j_call: TRBJ2-2
v_call: TRBV10-1
clone_size: NA
d_call: NA
cdr3_aa: CASSQSVTGELFF
cdr3_nt: TGCGCCAGCAGCCAGAGCGTTACCGGGGAGCTGTTTTTT

j_call: TRBJ2-1
v_call: TRBV10-1
clone_size: NA
d_call: TRBD2
cdr3_aa: CASSLSGGAGNEQFF
cdr3_nt: TGCGCCAGCTCCCTTAGCGGGGGGGCAGGGAATGAGCAGTTCTTC

j_call: TRBJ1-5
v_call: TRBV28
clone_size: many
d_call: TRBD1
cdr3_aa: CASSLKRTGVGNQPQHF
cdr3_nt: TGTGCCAGCAGTTTAAAGAGGACAGGGGTTGGCAATCAGCCCCAGCATTTT

j_call: TRBJ1-1
v_call: TRBV6-2/TRBV6-3
clone_size: NA
d_call: NA
cdr3_aa: CASSLGPRGTEAFF
cdr3_nt: TGTGCCAGCAGCTTGGGACCCCGGGGCACTGAAGCTTTCTTT

j_call: TRBJ2-3
v_call: TRBV10-3
clone_size: NA
d_call: NA
cdr3_aa: CAITRSGDTDTQYF
cdr3_nt: TGTGCCATCACCCGGTCGGGGGACACAGATACGCAGTATTTT

j_call: TRBJ1-5
v_call: TRBV6-2/TRBV6-3
clone_size: few
d_call: TRBD1
cdr3_aa: CASDRGRDQPQHF
cdr3_nt: TGTGCCAGCGACAGGGGTCGGGATCAGCCCCAGCATTTT

j_call: TRBJ2-1
v_call: TRBV12-3/TRBV12-4
clone_size: few
d_call: NA
cdr3_aa: CASSLAGQYEQFF
cdr3_nt: TGTGCCAGCAGTTTAGCTGGACAGTATGAGCAGTTCTTC

j_call: TRBJ1-4
v_call: TRBV4-3
clone_size: many
d_call: NA
cdr3_aa: CASSQDSGEKLFF
cdr3_nt: TGCGCCAGCAGCCAAGATTCTGGTGAAAAACTGTTTTTT

j_call: TRBJ1-3
v_call: TRBV18
clone_size: NA
d_call: TRBD1
cdr3_aa: CASSPFPPGQASSGNTIYF
cdr3_nt: TGTGCCAGCTCACCATTCCCTCCGGGACAGGCATCCTCTGGAAACACCATATATTTT

j_call: TRBJ2-1
v_call: TRBV5-6
clone_size: few
d_call: TRBD2
cdr3_aa: CASIGLAGEPYNEQFF
cdr3_nt: TGTGCCAGCATAGGACTAGCGGGAGAACCCTACAATGAGCAGTTCTTC

j_call: TRBJ1-2
v_call: TRBV7-8
clone_size: few
d_call: NA
cdr3_aa: CASSLVGSNYGYTF
cdr3_nt: TGTGCCAGCAGCTTAGTGGGCAGTAACTATGGCTACACCTTC

j_call: TRBJ2-7
v_call: TRBV9
clone_size: NA
d_call: NA
cdr3_aa: CARQVGAYEQYF
cdr3_nt: TGTGCCAGACAGGTTGGAGCCTACGAGCAGTACTTC

j_call: TRBJ2-7
v_call: TRBV20-1
clone_size: few
d_call: TRBD2
cdr3_aa: CSVTSGTSYEQYF
cdr3_nt: TGCAGTGTAACTAGCGGAACCTCCTACGAGCAGTACTTC

j_call: TRBJ1-5
v_call: TRBV20-1
clone_size: few
d_call: NA
cdr3_aa: CSARSSSGNQPQHF
cdr3_nt: TGCAGTGCTAGGTCGTCTTCGGGCAATCAGCCCCAGCATTTT

j_call: TRBJ2-5
v_call: TRBV12-3/TRBV12-4
clone_size: many
d_call: NA
cdr3_aa: CASSTGNRETQYF
cdr3_nt: TGTGCCAGCAGTACAGGGAACCGGGAGACCCAGTACTTC

j_call: TRBJ2-7
v_call: TRBV27
clone_size: once
d_call: NA
cdr3_aa: CASRRQGLSRDEQYF
cdr3_nt: TGTGCCAGCAGAAGACAGGGACTCTCTCGGGACGAGCAGTACTTC

j_call: TRBJ2-5
v_call: TRBV2
clone_size: NA
d_call: TRBD1
cdr3_aa: CASSPWTGGETQYF
cdr3_nt: TGTGCCAGCAGTCCCTGGACAGGGGGAGAGACCCAGTACTTC

j_call: TRBJ2-2
v_call: TRBV5-1
clone_size: NA
d_call: TRBD2
cdr3_aa: CASSDPQTSGSAGELFF
cdr3_nt: TGCGCCAGCAGCGACCCCCAGACTAGCGGGAGCGCCGGGGAGCTGTTTTTT

j_call: TRBJ1-2
v_call: TRBV5-5
clone_size: NA
d_call: NA
cdr3_aa: CASSPTDGPWGYTF
cdr3_nt: TGTGCCAGCAGCCCGACCGACGGCCCATGGGGCTACACCTTC

j_call: TRBJ2-5
v_call: TRBV7-9
clone_size: NA
d_call: NA
cdr3_aa: CASSSGPVEETQYF
cdr3_nt: TGTGCCAGCAGCTCTGGGCCAGTTGAGGAGACCCAGTACTTC

j_call: TRBJ2-3
v_call: TRBV4-3
clone_size: many
d_call: TRBD1
cdr3_aa: CASSQDSNRGLYTDTQYF
cdr3_nt: TGCGCCAGCAGCCAAGATTCTAACAGGGGCCTTTACACAGATACGCAGTATTTT

j_call: TRBJ1-1
v_call: TRBV28
clone_size: few
d_call: NA
cdr3_aa: CASSQPTGVNTEAFF
cdr3_nt: TGTGCCAGCAGTCAACCGACAGGAGTTAACACTGAAGCTTTCTTT

j_call: TRBJ2-1
v_call: TRBV6-5
clone_size: few
d_call: TRBD2
cdr3_aa: CASSYPTSGRRNEQFF
cdr3_nt: TGTGCCAGCAGTTACCCCACTAGCGGGAGGCGGAATGAGCAGTTCTTC

j_call: TRBJ1-2
v_call: TRBV4-3
clone_size: few
d_call: NA
cdr3_aa: CASSQEPGNYGYTF
cdr3_nt: TGCGCCAGCAGCCAAGAACCGGGCAACTATGGCTACACCTTC

j_call: TRBJ2-7
v_call: TRBV20-1
clone_size: NA
d_call: TRBD1
cdr3_aa: CSARETGQGAHEQYF
cdr3_nt: TGCAGTGCTAGAGAAACCGGACAGGGGGCCCACGAGCAGTACTTC

j_call: TRBJ2-1
v_call: TRBV20-1
clone_size: few
d_call: TRBD1
cdr3_aa: CSANLGTAYNEQFF
cdr3_nt: TGCAGTGCCAATCTCGGGACAGCCTACAATGAGCAGTTCTTC

j_call: TRBJ1-4
v_call: TRBV27
clone_size: few
d_call: TRBD1
cdr3_aa: CASSQGASYEKLFF
cdr3_nt: TGTGCCAGCAGTCAGGGGGCATCTTACGAAAAACTGTTTTTT

j_call: TRBJ2-1
v_call: TRBV7-2
clone_size: NA
d_call: TRBD2
cdr3_aa: CASSRPPGLANNEQFF
cdr3_nt: TGTGCCAGCAGTCGGCCACCGGGACTAGCGAACAATGAGCAGTTCTTC

j_call: TRBJ2-1
v_call: TRBV10-3
clone_size: few
d_call: TRBD1
cdr3_aa: CAISEGFGVPGGEQFF
cdr3_nt: TGTGCCATCAGTGAAGGTTTCGGGGTCCCAGGGGGTGAGCAGTTCTTC

j_call: TRBJ1-1
v_call: TRBV21-1
clone_size: few
d_call: NA
cdr3_aa: CASSSHWDTEAFF
cdr3_nt: TGTGCCAGCAGCTCCCATTGGGACACTGAAGCTTTCTTT

j_call: TRBJ2-5
v_call: TRBV4-1
clone_size: NA
d_call: TRBD1
cdr3_aa: CASRRTGGRETQYF
cdr3_nt: TGCGCCAGCAGACGGACAGGGGGCAGGGAGACCCAGTACTTC

j_call: TRBJ2-5
v_call: TRBV7-9
clone_size: NA
d_call: NA
cdr3_aa: CASSLAGTNQETQYF
cdr3_nt: TGTGCCAGCAGCTTAGCCGGGACAAATCAAGAGACCCAGTACTTC

j_call: TRBJ2-1
v_call: TRBV4-2
clone_size: few
d_call: NA
cdr3_aa: CASSQETRVGGRNEQFF
cdr3_nt: TGTGCCAGCAGCCAAGAGACCAGGGTTGGAGGGCGCAATGAGCAGTTCTTC

j_call: TRBJ2-1
v_call: TRBV20-1
clone_size: few
d_call: TRBD2
cdr3_aa: CGTSHNEQFF
cdr3_nt: TGCGGGACTAGCCACAATGAGCAGTTCTTC

j_call: TRBJ2-1
v_call: TRBV20-1
clone_size: many
d_call: TRBD2
cdr3_aa: CSARSVTGGYDEQFF
cdr3_nt: TGCAGTGCTAGGAGCGTCACGGGAGGGTACGATGAGCAGTTCTTC

j_call: TRBJ2-1
v_call: TRBV5-6
clone_size: few
d_call: NA
cdr3_aa: CASSLRGLNNEQFF
cdr3_nt: TGTGCCAGCAGCTTGAGAGGACTGAACAATGAGCAGTTCTTC

j_call: TRBJ2-3
v_call: TRBV20-1
clone_size: NA
d_call: NA
cdr3_aa: CSAEQGNTQYF
cdr3_nt: TGCAGTGCTGAGCAGGGGAATACGCAGTATTTT

j_call: TRBJ2-3
v_call: TRBV29-1
clone_size: many
d_call: TRBD2
cdr3_aa: CSVERASGSTDTQYF
cdr3_nt: TGCAGCGTTGAAAGGGCTAGCGGAAGCACAGATACGCAGTATTTT